The 19 T cell receptor beta chains listed next were all sequenced from one sample in a study of blood T cell repertoires in COVID-19 (dated by TCRdb to about 2020). Libraries were built with the immunoSEQ multiplex PCR assay. The immuneACCESS repertoire file appears here via TCRdb, limited to in-frame rearrangements. These files lack a portion of the clones; in checked studies, under half of the deficit traces to unresolved V genes, and the cause of the others is not known. In all, the sample holds hundreds of thousands of clones, and roughly nine tenths of those were seen once. Over 0.95% of the sample goes to the ten largest clones. Specimen: PBMCs or T cells enriched from blood (not recorded which). The receptors come from a man aged 18 to 30 who had recovered from COVID-19.

J is TRBJ1-3 and V is TRBV5-4; no clear D gene. Germline V gene sequence: CDR1 SGHNT, CDR2 YYREEE (reference sequence). V was pared by 0 bases and J by 3 bases, with 7 bases between. CDR3 length: 14 residues. CDR3 in amino acids: CASSLDTHGNTIYF. Here the CDR3 DNA reads TGTGCCAGCAGCTTGGACACCCATGGAAACACCATATATTTT.

The chain combines TRBV3-1 (or the pseudogene TRBV3-2) with TRBJ2-3, with 8 bases lining up with TRBD2. Germline loops: CDR1 LGHDT, CDR2 YNNKEL (reference sequence). The ends lost 4 bases at V and 3 bases at J; junction bases unmatched: 9. The CDR3 totals 16 residues. For the CDR3, the DNA is TGTGCCAGCAGCCCCCTCGGCGGGAGGAGTACAGATACGCAGTATTTT. This codes for CASSPLGGRSTDTQYF.

V is TRBV7-9 and J is TRBJ2-5, with 8 bases aligning to TRBD2. The CDR3 length is 15 residues. Looked up from germline, CDR1 is SEHNR and CDR2 is FQNEAQ (reference sequence). V lost 7 bases and J lost 4; bases outside the gene matches: 11. CDR3 loop: CASTGGAGSGETQYF. CDR3 coding DNA: TGTGCCAGCACCGGGGGGGCGGGCAGCGGAGAGACCCAGTACTTC.

This sequence joins TRBV28 and TRBJ1-1, with TRBD1 matching 8 bases. The ends lost 5 bases at V and 5 bases at J; junction bases unmatched: 10. This CDR3 spans 15 amino acids. CDR1 and CDR2 (germline): MDHEN, SYDVKM. DNA of the CDR3: TGTGCCAGCAGTACTGCAGGGGGCGGAAGAACTGAAGCTTTCTTT. Translated, it gives CASSTAGGGRTEAFF.

J is TRBJ2-7 and V is TRBV24-1; TRBD1 agrees at 7 bases. The CDR3 has 12 amino acids. J lost 4 bases, V lost 7 bases, and 3 bases had no gene match. The V gene's germline CDR1 is KGHDR and CDR2 SFDVKD. CDR3 nucleotides: TGTGCCACCAGCCAACAGGGGTACGAGCAGTACTTC. This sequence encodes CATSQQGYEQYF.

The chain combines TRBV28 with TRBJ1-1, with a weak D call TRBD1 (6 bases). Trimming removed 4 bases from V and 3 bases from J, with 12 bases in between. CDR3 length: 14 residues. Germline V gene sequence: CDR1 MDHEN, CDR2 SYDVKM. In DNA, the CDR3 is TGTGCCAGCAGTTCAGGGGCGCGAGACACTGAAGCTTTCTTT. It is translated as CASSSGARDTEAFF.

The rearrangement uses TRBV28 and TRBJ2-1, with a possible D match to TRBD2 (6 bases). Trimming pared 3 bases from V and 12 bases from J, leaving 9 bases between. Germline V gives CDR1 MDHEN, CDR2 SYDVKM. The length of the CDR3 is 11 residues. The CDR3 region is CASSFRDSQFF. The CDR3 nucleotides are TGTGCCAGCAGTTTCCGGGACTCGCAGTTCTTC.

The J gene is TRBJ1-6, the V gene TRBV4-2; D uncertain. V lost 7 bases and J lost 5, with 12 bases in between. The CDR3 has 14 amino acids. The germline gives CDR1 LGHNA, CDR2 YNFKEQ. The CDR3 region is CASTPGRNNSPLHF. The CDR3 region has the DNA TGTGCCAGCACCCCGGGTAGAAATAATTCACCCCTCCACTTT.

About this clone: At one of its ends the junction is not consistent with the germline gene, which may arise from a read error. This CDR3 reads CASSPGTGVDGGF. Written as DNA, the CDR3 is TGTGCCAGCAGCCCCGGGACAGGGGTTGACGGGGGGTTC. The rearrangement joins TRBV28 to TRBJ2-7, with 10 bases identical to TRBD1. CDR3 length: 13 residues. From germline, CDR1 is MDHEN and CDR2 SYDVKM. Full variable domain (missing parts from reference TRBV28 and TRBJ2-7): DVKVTQSSRYLVKRTGEKVFLECVQDMDHENMFWYRQDPGLGLRLIYFSYDVKMKEKGDIPEGYSVSREKKERFSLILESASTNQTSMYLCASSPGTGVDGGFGPGTRLTVT.

J is TRBJ2-7 and V is TRBV7-9, with D possibly TRBD2 on 5 matching bases. The CDR3 runs to 14 residues. V shed 0 bases and J shed 1 base, with 7 bases lying between them. CDR1 is SEHNR and CDR2 is FQNEAQ in the germline V gene (reference sequence). CDR3 bases: TGTGCCAGCAGCTTAGCGCGCGGGTCCTACGAGCAGTACTTC. This encodes CASSLARGSYEQYF.

The chain links TRBV30 to TRBJ2-3, with D maybe TRBD1 (6 bases). The CDR3 length is 13 residues. Per germline, CDR1 GTSNPN and CDR2 SVGIG (reference sequence). V lost 3 bases and J 4 bases, leaving 11 bases between the germline ends. CDR3 DNA sequence: TGTGCCTGGAGCCTAAGGGGGTCAGATACGCAGTATTTT. It yields the protein CAWSLRGSDTQYF.

The chain joins TRBV19 to TRBJ2-1; a weak D match, TRBD2 (7 bases). CDR1 and CDR2 from the germline V gene are LNHDA and SQIVND (reference sequence). This CDR3 has 12 amino acids. V was cut by 8 bases and J by 9 bases, with 14 bases left in between. The CDR3 loop is CASRGGGGEQFF. In nucleotides, the CDR3 is TGTGCCAGTCGGGGAGGGGGAGGTGAGCAGTTCTTC.

The V gene is TRBV11-3, the J gene TRBJ2-7, with 9 positions matching TRBD1. Germline trimming cut 5 bases from V and 0 bases from J; bases unmatched to any gene: 5. The CDR3 covers 15 residues. Germline V gene data show CDR1 as SGHNT and CDR2 as YENEEA. The CDR3 reads CASSRGQGTSYEQYF. In DNA, the CDR3 is TGTGCCAGCAGCAGGGGACAGGGCACCTCCTACGAGCAGTACTTC.

V usage is TRBV27 and J usage is TRBJ2-7; D possibly corresponds to TRBD2 (5 bases). V was cut by 3 bases and J by 0 bases, with 6 bases left in between. The CDR3 has 13 amino acids. CDR1 and CDR2 (germline): MNHEY, SMNVEV (reference sequence). CDR3 nucleotide sequence: TGTGCCAGCAGTTTTCGGGGCTCCTACGAGCAGTACTTC. Its protein is CASSFRGSYEQYF.

V is TRBV27 and J is TRBJ2-7; 11 nucleotides line up with TRBD2. V shed 6 bases and J 2 bases; nucleotides not matched to a gene: 3. The CDR3 totals 14 residues. The germline CDR1 and CDR2 sequences are MNHEY and SMNVEV (reference sequence). The chain's CDR3 is CASSGLAGPYEQYF. The CDR3 coding sequence is TGTGCCAGCAGCGGACTAGCGGGTCCCTACGAGCAGTACTTC.

This clone was observed once. This chain joins TRBV24-1 and TRBJ2-5, with TRBD2 identical over 11 bases. CDR1 is KGHDR and CDR2 is SFDVKD in the germline V gene. The CDR3 is made up of 17 amino acids. Trimming took 4 bases from V and 4 from J; bases not matched to a gene: 10. The CDR3 spells CATSDWNFSGRGETQYF. The CDR3 coding sequence is TGTGCCACCAGTGACTGGAACTTTAGCGGGAGGGGAGAGACCCAGTACTTC.

The chain combines TRBV27 with TRBJ2-1; 8 bases map to TRBD2. CDR1 MNHEY and CDR2 SMNVEV come from the germline V gene (reference sequence). The V and J ends lost 5 bases and 0 bases, in that order; junction bases with no gene match: 0. This CDR3 has 14 residues. The CDR3 loop is CASSLAGSYNEQFF. The CDR3 nucleotides are TGTGCCAGCAGTCTAGCGGGCTCCTACAATGAGCAGTTCTTC.

The rearrangement joins TRBV9 to TRBJ1-3, with D maybe TRBD1 (5 bases). This CDR3 has 14 amino acids. The V end was cut by 6 bases, the J end by 0 bases, with 10 bases between. Per the germline V gene, CDR1 is SGDLS and CDR2 is YYNGEE. The CDR3 is CASNFDSSGNTIYF. CDR3 bases: TGTGCCAGCAACTTTGACAGCTCTGGAAACACCATATATTTT.

The chain has TRBV6-2 or TRBV6-3 and TRBJ2-7; 7 bases are shared with TRBD1. The CDR3 is 17 amino acids. Germline values: CDR1 MNHEY, CDR2 SVGEGT. The V segment lost 2 bases and the J segment 0 bases; nucleotides outside the gene matches: 10. The CDR3 sequence is CASSYHPTGASSYEQYF. The DNA of the CDR3 is TGTGCCAGCAGTTACCATCCAACAGGGGCCAGCTCCTACGAGCAGTACTTC.